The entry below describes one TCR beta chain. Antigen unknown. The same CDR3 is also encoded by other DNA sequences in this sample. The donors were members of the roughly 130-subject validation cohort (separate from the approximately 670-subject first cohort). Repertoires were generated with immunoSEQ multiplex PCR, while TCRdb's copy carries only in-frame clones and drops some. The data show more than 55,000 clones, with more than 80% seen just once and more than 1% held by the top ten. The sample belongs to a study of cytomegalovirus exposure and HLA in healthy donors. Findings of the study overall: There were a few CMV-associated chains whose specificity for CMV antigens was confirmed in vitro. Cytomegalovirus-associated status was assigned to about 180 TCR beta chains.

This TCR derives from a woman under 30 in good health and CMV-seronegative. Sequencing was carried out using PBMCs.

For the CDR3, the DNA is TGTGCCAGCAGCTGGACTAGCGGGCGTCAAGAGACCCAGTACTTC. This codes for CASSWTSGRQETQYF. The rearrangement uses TRBV7-2 and TRBJ2-5; 11 positions match TRBD2. Germline V gene lookup returns CDR1 SGHTA and CDR2 FQGNSA. This CDR3 region has 15 residues. J was trimmed by 2 bases and V by 4 bases; bases with no gene match: 3.